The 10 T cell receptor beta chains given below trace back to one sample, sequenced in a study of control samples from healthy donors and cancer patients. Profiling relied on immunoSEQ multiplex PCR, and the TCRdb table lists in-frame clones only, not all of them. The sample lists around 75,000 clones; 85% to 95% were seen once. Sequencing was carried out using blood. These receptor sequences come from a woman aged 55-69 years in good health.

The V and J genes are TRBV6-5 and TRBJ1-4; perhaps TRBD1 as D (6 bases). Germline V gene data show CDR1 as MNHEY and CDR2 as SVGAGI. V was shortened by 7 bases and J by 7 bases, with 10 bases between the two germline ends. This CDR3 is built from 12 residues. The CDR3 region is CASKGEGEKLFF. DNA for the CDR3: TGTGCCAGCAAGGGGGAGGGTGAAAAACTGTTTTTT.

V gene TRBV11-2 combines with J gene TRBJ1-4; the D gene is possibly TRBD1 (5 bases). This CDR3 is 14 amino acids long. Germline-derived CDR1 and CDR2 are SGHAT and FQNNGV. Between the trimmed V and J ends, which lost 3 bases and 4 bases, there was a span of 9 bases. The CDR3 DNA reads TGTGCCAGCAGCTTCGACAGCCATAATGAAAAACTGTTTTTT. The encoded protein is CASSFDSHNEKLFF.

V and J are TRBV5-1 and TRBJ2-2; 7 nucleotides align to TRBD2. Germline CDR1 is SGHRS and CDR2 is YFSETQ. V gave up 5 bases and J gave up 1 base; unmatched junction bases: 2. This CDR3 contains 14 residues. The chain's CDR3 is CASSVAGNTGELFF. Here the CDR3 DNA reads TGCGCCAGCAGTGTAGCGGGGAACACCGGGGAGCTGTTTTTT.

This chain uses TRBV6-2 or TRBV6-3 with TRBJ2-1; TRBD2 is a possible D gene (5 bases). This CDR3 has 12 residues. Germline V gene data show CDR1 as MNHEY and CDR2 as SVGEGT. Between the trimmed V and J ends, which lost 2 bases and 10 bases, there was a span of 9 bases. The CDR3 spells CASSYDRGEQFF. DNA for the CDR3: TGTGCCAGCAGTTACGACCGCGGGGAGCAGTTCTTC.

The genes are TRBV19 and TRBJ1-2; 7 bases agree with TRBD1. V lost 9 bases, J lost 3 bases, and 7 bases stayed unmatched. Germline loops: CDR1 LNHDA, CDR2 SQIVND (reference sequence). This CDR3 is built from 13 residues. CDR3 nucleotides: TGTGCCAGCAAAGGGGGACAGCACTATGGCTACACCTTC. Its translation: CASKGGQHYGYTF.

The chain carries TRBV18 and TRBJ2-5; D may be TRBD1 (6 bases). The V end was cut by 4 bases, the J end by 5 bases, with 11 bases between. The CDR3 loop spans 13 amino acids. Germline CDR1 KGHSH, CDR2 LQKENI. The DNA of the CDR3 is TGTGCCAGCTCACGCAGGGGCCGGGAGACCCAGTACTTC. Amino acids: CASSRRGRETQYF.

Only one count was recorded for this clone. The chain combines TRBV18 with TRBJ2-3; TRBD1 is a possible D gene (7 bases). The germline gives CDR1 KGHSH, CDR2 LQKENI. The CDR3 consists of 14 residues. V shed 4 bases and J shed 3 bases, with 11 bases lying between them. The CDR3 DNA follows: TGTGCCAGCTCACGCGGGACAGCTACAGATACGCAGTATTTT. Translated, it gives CASSRGTATDTQYF.

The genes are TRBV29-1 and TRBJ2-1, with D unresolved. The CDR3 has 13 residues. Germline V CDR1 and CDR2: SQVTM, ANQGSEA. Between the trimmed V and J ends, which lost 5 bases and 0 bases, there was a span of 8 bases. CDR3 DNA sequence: TGCAGCGTTTCAGCGTCCTCCTACAATGAGCAGTTCTTC. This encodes CSVSASSYNEQFF.

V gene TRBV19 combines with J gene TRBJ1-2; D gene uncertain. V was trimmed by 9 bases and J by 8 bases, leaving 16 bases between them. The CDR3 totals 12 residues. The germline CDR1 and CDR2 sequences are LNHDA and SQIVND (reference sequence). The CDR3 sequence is CASEPGPGGYTF. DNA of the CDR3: TGTGCCAGCGAACCGGGTCCCGGGGGCTACACCTTC.

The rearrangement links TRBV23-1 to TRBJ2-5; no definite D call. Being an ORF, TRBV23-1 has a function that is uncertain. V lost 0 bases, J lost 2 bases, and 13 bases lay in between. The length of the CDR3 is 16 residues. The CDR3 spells CASSQSGQVGQETQYF. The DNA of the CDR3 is TGCGCCAGCAGTCAATCCGGGCAGGTGGGACAAGAGACCCAGTACTTC.